Presented here are 10 T cell receptor beta chains from one specimen sequenced in a study of T cell repertoires and leukemia-associated antigens (dated by TCRdb to about 2019). Receptor amplification or capture employed 5' RACE. Sequencing took place on an Illumina MiSeq. TCRdb redid the processing of the public reads, applying fastp at Q25 and MiXCR, and retained in-frame beta chains. Merged by CDR3 protein, the rows form single entries marked with the most common genes and DNA. Present in this sample are 13,000 to 15,000 distinct CDR3 sequences, less than 40% of which were seen just once. The ten largest make up 9.2% of the sample. Their antigens remain unidentified. Sample: CD3+ T cells sorted from blood and cultured. The receptors were sampled from a female donor in good health.

For this clonotype: An end of the junction differs from the germline gene, which may be a read error. The V and J genes are TRBV20-1 and TRBJ2-1, with 8 bases lining up with TRBD2. CDR3 length: 14 residues. CDR1 and CDR2 (germline): DFQATT, SNEGSKA (reference sequence). CDR3 sequence (DNA): TGCAGTGCTAGAGCGCTCCTCAATAGCGGGGCGCAGCCCTTC. Translated: CSARALLNSGAQPF.

This clonotype counts as medium-sized. The V and J genes are TRBV5-1 and TRBJ2-1, with D possibly matching TRBD2 (6 bases). V gave up 5 bases and J gave up 6 bases, with 18 bases separating them. The CDR3 spans 15 residues. Germline V lookup: CDR1 SGHRS, CDR2 YFSETQ. CDR3 in amino acids: CASRQTGALANEQFF. The CDR3 bases are TGCGCCAGCAGACAAACGGGAGCTCTGGCCAATGAGCAGTTCTTC.

The rearrangement links TRBV6-5 to TRBJ2-4; D may correspond to TRBD1 or TRBD2 (7 bases each). Germline V gene lookup returns CDR1 MNHEY and CDR2 SVGAGI. CDR3 length: 14 residues. Trimming left V 8 bases short and J 9 bases short, with 20 bases between. CDR3: CASGRGEGASIQYF. The CDR3 bases are TGTGCCAGCGGAAGGGGGGAGGGGGCGAGCATTCAGTACTTC.

This chain links TRBV20-1 with TRBJ2-2; D remains ambiguous. Looked up from germline, CDR1 is DFQATT and CDR2 is SNEGSKA (reference sequence). This CDR3 has 17 residues. V was pared by 5 bases and J by 6 bases, with 25 bases between. The CDR3 region has the DNA TGCAGTGCTTCGACATCTGCAGACACGAGTGACTCCGGGGAGCTGTTTTTT. Translation: CSASTSADTSDSGELFF.

Ten or more counts support this clonotype. This chain joins TRBV7-8 and TRBJ2-3, with 9 bases identical to TRBD2. This CDR3 is built from 17 residues. V was pared by 0 bases and J by 7 bases, with 11 bases of the junction left unmatched. Germline-derived CDR1 and CDR2 are SGHVS and FQNEAQ. CDR3 DNA: TGTGCCAGCAGCTTAGCCGGTGGGCGGGAGGGCCGAAATACGCAGTATTTT. It is translated as CASSLAGGREGRNTQYF.

The CDR3 DNA is TGCAGTGCCCTCGGACTAGCGGGAGTTTCAGAGACCCAGTACTTC. It yields the protein CSALGLAGVSETQYF. This chain uses TRBV20-1 with TRBJ2-5; 13 nucleotides align to TRBD2. The ends lost 6 bases at V and 4 bases at J; junction bases unmatched: 8. In germline, CDR1 is DFQATT, CDR2 SNEGSKA (reference sequence). This CDR3 region has 15 residues.

This clonotype was recorded only once. The chain has TRBV24-1 and TRBJ2-7, with a possible D match to TRBD1 (6 bases). Germline assignment: CDR1 KGHDR and CDR2 SFDVKD. V was trimmed by 9 bases and J by 2 bases, leaving 22 bases between them. The CDR3 loop spans 16 amino acids. The CDR3 reads CATGTSGHLFPYEQYF. DNA for the CDR3: TGTGCCACCGGTACTTCGGGACACCTTTTCCCCTACGAGCAGTACTTC.

Comments on this clonotype: A junction end diverges from the germline sequence, so it may reflect a read error. CDR3 sequence reads: CARSVRGENTQYF. The DNA for the CDR3 is TGTGCCCGGAGTGTACGAGGGGAAAATACGCAGTATTTT. V usage is TRBV30 and J usage is TRBJ2-3; D may be TRBD1 or TRBD2 (5 bases each). Germline CDR1 GTSNPN, CDR2 SVGIG (reference sequence). CDR3 length: 13 amino acids. Using reference TRBV30 and TRBJ2-3 for the parts outside the CDR3, the full variable domain is SQTIHQWPATLVQPVGSPLSLECTVEGTSNPNLYWYRQAAGRGLQLLFYSVGIGQISSEVPQNLSASRPQDRQFILSSKKLLLSDSGFYLCARSVRGENTQYFGPGTRLTVL.

Note on this clonotype: A much larger clone lies a single base off, so this may be a read error. The chain is built from TRBV7-2 and TRBJ2-1, with D uncertain. V was cut by 1 base and J by 12 bases, with 7 bases left in between. Germline lookup yields CDR1 SGHTA and CDR2 FQGNSA. The CDR3 sequence is 11 residues long. This chain's CDR3 is CASSLGWGQFF. As DNA, the CDR3 is TGTGCCAGCAGCTTAGGATGGGGGCAGTTCTTC.

This clonotype has a single count. The CDR3 does not close with the conserved phenylalanine or tryptophan, likely indicating a read error. The chain links TRBV28 to TRBJ2-3; D might be TRBD2 (6 bases). This CDR3 comprises 13 residues. V gave up 6 bases and J gave up 8 bases, with 15 bases separating them. From germline, CDR1 is MDHEN and CDR2 SYDVKM. The CDR3 coding sequence is TGTGCCAGCAGGGGGGGAGGTCCAGTTACGCAGTATCTT. Amino acid sequence: CASRGGGPVTQYL.